Below are 22 T cell receptor beta chains sequenced from a single sample in a study of blood T cells in healthy people across ages. Then a second PCR, running about 6 to 12 cycles, was carried out with a sample-barcoded 5' primer and a J-beta primer mix. TCRdb reprocessed the 5' RACE reads via MiXCR and lists one record per CDR3 protein. Here the sample spans some 800,000 distinct CDR3 sequences, approximately 48% being singletons. The specimen was blood. These receptors all come from a man aged 55-75 years in good health.

The V gene is TRBV28, the J gene TRBJ2-1; maybe TRBD2 (5 bases). The CDR3 sequence is 14 residues long. Trimming cost V 9 bases and J 6 bases, with 18 bases left between them. Germline V CDR1 and CDR2: MDHEN, SYDVKM. In DNA, the CDR3 is TGTGCCAGTCTATTGGACCCGGCGGGCAATGAGCAGTTCTTC. This translates into CASLLDPAGNEQFF.

Turning to this clonotype: Just one base apart from a much larger clone, this may be a read error. The chain is built from TRBV29-1 and TRBJ2-1; 7 bases agree with TRBD1. The CDR3 consists of 13 residues. J lost 11 bases, V lost 4 bases, and 11 bases had no gene match. Germline CDR1 and CDR2: SQVTM and ANQGSEA. CDR3 region: CSVGGGARNQQFF. The DNA of the CDR3 is TGCAGCGTTGGAGGGGGCGCCCGGAATCAGCAGTTCTTC.

The chain uses TRBV7-2 and TRBJ2-5; D ambiguous. The DNA end lines up better with TRBJ2-7; the J call may be wrong. Looked up from germline, CDR1 is SGHTA and CDR2 is FQGNSA. The CDR3 contains 15 residues. The CDR3 protein is CASSLEGSTPREQYF. CDR3 nucleotide sequence: TGTGCCAGCAGCTTAGAAGGTAGCACCCCACGCGAGCAGTACTTC.

V gene TRBV6-5 combines with J gene TRBJ1-2; 8 bases agree with TRBD1. V lost 5 bases and J lost 7; bases outside the gene matches: 9. This CDR3 spans 14 amino acids. The germline CDR1 and CDR2 sequences are MNHEY and SVGAGI. CDR3 in amino acids: CASSARTGQAGYTF. CDR3 DNA sequence: TGTGCCAGCAGTGCTAGGACAGGGCAGGCTGGCTACACCTTC.

V and J are TRBV4-1 and TRBJ1-2, with no clear D. From germline, CDR1 is MGHRA and CDR2 YSYEKL. This CDR3 has 14 amino acids. Trimming removed 0 bases from V and 4 bases from J, with 9 bases in between. CDR3 in amino acids: CASSQDSHSYGYTF. The CDR3 DNA reads as TGCGCCAGCAGCCAAGATTCCCACAGCTATGGCTACACCTTC.

V is TRBV29-1 and J is TRBJ1-1, with D possibly TRBD1 on 5 matching bases. Per the germline V gene, CDR1 is SQVTM and CDR2 is ANQGSEA. This CDR3 has 14 amino acids. The V and J ends lost 3 bases and 4 bases respectively, with 15 bases between them. CDR3 sequence reads: CSVDVRGTGTEAFF. For the CDR3, the DNA is TGCAGCGTTGATGTGAGGGGTACGGGCACTGAAGCTTTCTTT.

V is TRBV7-2 and J is TRBJ2-1, with D possibly matching TRBD1 (6 bases). Germline CDR1 is SGHTA and CDR2 is FQGNSA. The length of the CDR3 is 15 residues. V was clipped by 5 bases and J by 0 bases, with 11 bases between them. CDR3: CASSMGASSYNEQFF. The CDR3 nucleotides are TGTGCCAGCAGCATGGGGGCAAGCTCCTACAATGAGCAGTTCTTC.

This sequence joins TRBV5-1 and TRBJ2-7; D may be TRBD1 or TRBD2 (6 bases each). This CDR3 comprises 12 residues. Per germline, CDR1 SGHRS and CDR2 YFSETQ. Trimming took off 4 bases at V and 7 bases at J, with 12 bases between the two ends. The CDR3 protein is CASSHGGGEQYF. CDR3 coding DNA: TGCGCCAGCAGCCACGGAGGGGGTGAGCAGTACTTC.

This clonotype showed up just a few times. This chain links TRBV3-1 with TRBJ2-1; a possible D gene is TRBD2 (7 bases). V was shortened by 0 bases and J by 8 bases, with 14 bases between the two germline ends. The CDR3 length is 15 residues. Germline CDR1 LGHDT, CDR2 YNNKEL (reference sequence). The CDR3 sequence: CASSQDRGAPYEQFF. CDR3 DNA sequence: TGTGCCAGCAGCCAAGATCGGGGGGCCCCCTATGAGCAGTTCTTC.

The chain joins TRBV27 to TRBJ1-2, with D perhaps TRBD1 (5 bases). CDR3 length equals 16 residues. Looked up from germline, CDR1 is MNHEY and CDR2 is SMNVEV (reference sequence). V lost 6 bases to trimming and J lost 4 bases, with 21 bases between them. CDR3 in DNA: TGTGCCAGCAGCGTAGGAAATTGGGGCGGATTCTATGGCTACACCTTC. Residues: CASSVGNWGGFYGYTF.

This rearrangement joins TRBV6-6 to TRBJ2-7, with no clear D. The CDR3 covers 11 residues. Germline CDR1 is MNHNY and CDR2 is SVGAGI (reference sequence). Trimming cost V 9 bases and J 3 bases, with 9 bases left between them. CDR3 residues: CASTSYYEQYF. As DNA, the CDR3 is TGTGCCAGTACCAGCTACTACGAGCAGTACTTC.

This rearrangement joins TRBV6-5 to TRBJ1-1; no definite D call. The germline V gene encodes CDR1 MNHEY and CDR2 SVGAGI. Trimming cost V 2 bases and J 1 base, with 8 bases left between them. This CDR3 comprises 14 residues. Here the CDR3 reads CASSYRAANTEAFF. DNA of the CDR3: TGTGCCAGCAGTTACCGGGCCGCGAACACTGAAGCTTTCTTT.

The chain couples TRBV11-2 to TRBJ2-3; 11 positions agree with TRBD2. The CDR3 extends over 21 amino acids. The trim removed 5 bases at V and 6 bases at J, leaving 25 bases unmatched. Germline V gene lookup returns CDR1 SGHAT and CDR2 FQNNGV. The CDR3 DNA reads as TGTGCCAGCAGCCACGACGCACTAGCGGGGGCCCCCTTTCTTTCGATCGATACGCAGTATTTT. Translating it yields CASSHDALAGAPFLSIDTQYF.

To note about this clonotype: This may arise from a read error, as a much more abundant clone is one base away. This chain joins TRBV4-3 and TRBJ2-1; D ambiguous. The length of the CDR3 is 13 residues. Germline loops: CDR1 LGHNA, CDR2 YSLEER. CDR3 amino acids: CASNQDPKSGQFF. CDR3 coding DNA: TGCGCCAGCAACCAAGATCCGAAGTCCGGGCAGTTCTTC.

This clonotype has more than one count but fewer than ten. V gene TRBV4-3 combines with J gene TRBJ2-1, with 7 bases lining up with TRBD2. There are 16 residues in the CDR3. Germline V lookup: CDR1 LGHNA, CDR2 YSLEER. The V segment lost 0 bases and the J segment 9 bases; nucleotides outside the gene matches: 11. The CDR3 DNA follows: TGCGCCAGCAGCCAAGATCTCGGACTAGGGTCGGGTGAGCAGTTCTTC. Its protein product is CASSQDLGLGSGEQFF.

This chain connects TRBV6-2 or TRBV6-3 to TRBJ2-5; 7 bases fit TRBD2. The DNA end favors TRBJ2-7, so the J call may be wrong. The CDR3 runs 13 residues. The germline gives CDR1 MNHEY, CDR2 SVGEGT. This chain's CDR3 is CASSLRDYYEQYF. The CDR3 bases are TGTGCCAGCAGTCTCCGGGACTACTACGAGCAGTACTTC.

The genes are TRBV7-6 and TRBJ2-3; D remains unclear. The CDR3 extends over 16 amino acids. Germline CDR1 SGHVS, CDR2 FNYEAQ. The germline V and J ends were trimmed by 4 bases and 1 base, with 15 bases remaining between them. The CDR3 DNA reads TGTGCCAGCAGCTACGGGTTGGCGATGGGCACAGATACGCAGTATTTT. Translated: CASSYGLAMGTDTQYF.

The genes are TRBV12-3 or TRBV12-4 and TRBJ2-7; D is unresolved. This CDR3 spans 15 amino acids. Trimming removed 3 bases from V and 0 bases from J, with 12 bases in between. In DNA form, the CDR3 reads TGTGCCAGCAGTTTGATCCAGGTGCCCTCCTACGAGCAGTACTTC. Translating it yields CASSLIQVPSYEQYF.

V is TRBV5-1 and J is TRBJ2-7; D is possibly TRBD2 (5 bases). CDR1 is SGHRS and CDR2 is YFSETQ in the germline V gene. The CDR3 is 14 amino acids. V was trimmed by 5 bases and J by 5 bases, leaving 17 bases between them. CDR3 region: CASREGSAVHEQYF. The CDR3 bases are TGCGCCAGCAGAGAAGGTAGCGCCGTCCACGAGCAGTACTTC.

This chain links TRBV7-9 with TRBJ1-1; 11 bases fit TRBD1. J gave up 8 bases and V 1 base, and 3 bases lay outside the gene matches. Germline loops: CDR1 SEHNR, CDR2 FQNEAQ (reference sequence). This CDR3 is 14 amino acids long. DNA of the CDR3: TGTGCCAGCAGCTTAGGGGGACAGGGGGGAGAAGCTTTCTTT. Encoded protein: CASSLGGQGGEAFF.

This clonotype was counted ten times or more. The chain employs TRBV6-2 or TRBV6-3 and TRBJ2-3; 8 nucleotides match TRBD1. The CDR3 is 15 residues long. The V segment lost 6 bases and the J segment 5 bases; nucleotides outside the gene matches: 10. Looked up from germline, CDR1 is MNHEY and CDR2 is SVGEGT. The CDR3 protein is CASSLARGQGDTQYF. CDR3 in DNA: TGTGCCAGCAGCCTTGCCAGGGGGCAAGGAGATACGCAGTATTTT.

To note about this clonotype: At one end, the junction sequence differs from germline, possibly due to a read error. V and J are TRBV12-3 or TRBV12-4 and TRBJ1-2; 9 bases agree with TRBD1. The CDR3 length is 14 residues. CDR3 in amino acids: CASSANRGLGGCTF. DNA of the CDR3: TGTGCCAGCAGTGCAAACAGGGGGCTAGGAGGCTGCACCTTC.